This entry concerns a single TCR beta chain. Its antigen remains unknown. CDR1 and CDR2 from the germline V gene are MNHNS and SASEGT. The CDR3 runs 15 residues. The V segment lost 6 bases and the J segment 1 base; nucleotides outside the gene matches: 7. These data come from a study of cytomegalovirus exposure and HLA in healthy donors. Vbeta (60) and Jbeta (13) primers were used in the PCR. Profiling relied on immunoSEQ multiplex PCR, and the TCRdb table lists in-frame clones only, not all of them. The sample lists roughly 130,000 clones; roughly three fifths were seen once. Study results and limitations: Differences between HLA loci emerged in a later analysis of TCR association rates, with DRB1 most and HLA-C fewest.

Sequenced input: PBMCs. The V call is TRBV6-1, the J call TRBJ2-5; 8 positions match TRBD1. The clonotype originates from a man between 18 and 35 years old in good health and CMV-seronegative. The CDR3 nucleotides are TGTGCCAGCAGGAACGGACAGGGCATCCAAGAGACCCAGTACTTC. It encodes CASRNGQGIQETQYF.